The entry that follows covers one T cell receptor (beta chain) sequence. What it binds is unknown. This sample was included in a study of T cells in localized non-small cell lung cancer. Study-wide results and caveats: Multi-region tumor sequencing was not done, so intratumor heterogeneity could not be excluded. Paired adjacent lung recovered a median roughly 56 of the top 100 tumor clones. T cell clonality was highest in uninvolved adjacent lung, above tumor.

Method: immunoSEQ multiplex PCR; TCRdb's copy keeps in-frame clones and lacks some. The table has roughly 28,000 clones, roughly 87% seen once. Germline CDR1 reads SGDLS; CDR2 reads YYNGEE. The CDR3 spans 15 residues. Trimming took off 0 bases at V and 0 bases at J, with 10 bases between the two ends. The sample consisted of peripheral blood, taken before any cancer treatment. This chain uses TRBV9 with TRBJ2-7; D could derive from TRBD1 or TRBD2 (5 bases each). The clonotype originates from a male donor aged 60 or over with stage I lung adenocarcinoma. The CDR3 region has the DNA TGTGCCAGCAGCGTAGGGGACGGCCACTCCTACGAGCAGTACTTC. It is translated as CASSVGDGHSYEQYF.